A single T cell receptor beta chain is shown here with its context. Its specificity is unknown. TCRdb passed the 5' RACE reads through MiXCR, listing each CDR3 protein once. The sample lists a few hundred thousand distinct CDR3 sequences; around 27% were seen once. The data originate from a study of T-cell memory formation after mild COVID-19. General study results and limits: Clones shrinking between day 15 and 85 showed a balanced CD4/CD8 split, and those that grew later tilted toward CD4+.

This TCR came from an adult woman who had mild COVID-19 (a few samples of this study predate the infection). Cell type and time point are not known. The sample consisted of PBMCs or a T cell subset sorted from them (not recorded which).

The CDR3 loop is CASSAGGPNTEAFF. CDR3 in DNA: TGTGCCAGCAGTGCAGGGGGCCCCAACACTGAAGCTTTCTTT. The chain is built from TRBV6-5 and TRBJ1-1; 8 nucleotides match TRBD1. The CDR3 covers 14 residues. Germline V CDR1 and CDR2: MNHEY, SVGAGI. Losses at the gene ends were 5 bases for V and 2 bases for J; bases not matched to a gene: 4.